This TCR beta chain was sequenced for a study of cytomegalovirus exposure and HLA in healthy donors. General study results and limits: CMV antigen specificity was confirmed in vitro for a few CMV-associated chains.

This clone was seen a single time. Its antigen is currently unknown. The CDR3 totals 16 residues. Germline V lookup: CDR1 MNHNS, CDR2 SASEGT. V trimming: 2 bases; J trimming: 5 bases; junction bases outside the gene matches: 9. Using immunoSEQ multiplex PCR, the repertoire was profiled, and TCRdb retains in-frame clones only, with some absent. The table has around 240,000 clones, around 87% seen once; the top ten hold more than 0.35%. This receptor was obtained from a woman between 18 and 29 years old in good health and CMV-seronegative. The sample was PBMCs. V usage is TRBV6-1 and J usage is TRBJ2-7, with 10 bases aligning to TRBD2. This CDR3 reads CASSEPGSGGGDEQYV. The CDR3 DNA reads TGTGCCAGCAGTGAACCTGGAAGCGGGGGGGGTGACGAGCAGTACGTC.